The 15 T cell receptor beta chains in this list originate from one sample, sequenced in a study of CD8 T cells in Susac syndrome. The RNA, about 0.45 to 1 ug, was put through reverse transcription using random hexamers. TCRdb passed the immunoSEQ multiplex PCR reads through MiXCR, listing each CDR3 protein once. The sample carries approximately 120,000 distinct CDR3 sequences, around 94% recorded once. Sequenced sample: CD4+ T cells from PBMCs. The receptors were sampled from a human donor in good health.

To note about this clonotype: An end of the junction does not agree with germline; a read error may underlie this. The chain combines TRBV3-1 with TRBJ1-1, with D possibly TRBD1 on 6 matching bases. The germline CDR1 and CDR2 sequences are LGHDT and YNNKEL (reference sequence). The CDR3 length is 16 residues. In nucleotides, the CDR3 is TGTGCCAGCAGCCCCCGCGGGGGGGCGTACGGTCCTGAAGTTTTCTTT. This sequence encodes CASSPRGGAYGPEVFF. Looking up the rest from reference TRBV3-1 and TRBJ1-1 gives the full variable domain: DTAVSQTPKYLVTQMGNDKSIKCEQNLGHDTMYWYKQDSKKFLKIMFSYNNKELIINETVPNRFSPKSPDKAHLNLHINSLELGDSAVYFCASSPRGGAYGPEVFFGQGTRLTVV.

The chain joins TRBV12-3 or TRBV12-4 to TRBJ2-7, with D possibly being TRBD2 (6 bases). The CDR3 is made up of 14 amino acids. V lost 3 bases and J 2 bases, leaving 11 bases between the germline ends. The CDR3 sequence is CASSLRGSAYEQYF. The DNA of the CDR3 is TGTGCCAGCAGTTTGCGGGGAAGCGCCTACGAGCAGTACTTC.

This chain uses TRBV5-1 with TRBJ2-3; the D gene is possibly TRBD2 (5 bases). Looked up from germline, CDR1 is SGHRS and CDR2 is YFSETQ. Deletions cut 4 bases from V and 0 bases from J, with 12 bases between. This CDR3 has 15 amino acids. CDR3 nucleotide sequence: TGCGCCAGCAGCGAAGCGGATGCTAGCACAGATACGCAGTATTTT. It translates to CASSEADASTDTQYF.

The V call is TRBV7-2, the J call TRBJ2-5; D not resolved. The CDR3 is 14 amino acids. Germline loops: CDR1 SGHTA, CDR2 FQGNSA. V lost 4 bases and J lost 6, with 15 bases in between. The CDR3 nucleotides read TGTGCCAGCAGCTCCGGCGCCTTACAGAAGACCCAGTACTTC. Encoded protein: CASSSGALQKTQYF.

This clonotype came up once. The rearrangement links TRBV12-3 or TRBV12-4 to TRBJ2-3, with D uncertain. The ends were cut back, 5 bases at V and 5 bases at J, with 11 bases in the middle. The length of the CDR3 is 13 residues. This CDR3 reads CASSPPQGDTQYF. For the CDR3, the DNA is TGTGCCAGCAGTCCCCCCCAAGGAGATACGCAGTATTTT.

V usage is TRBV12-3 or TRBV12-4 and J usage is TRBJ1-1; TRBD1 is a possible D gene (6 bases). The CDR3 has 12 amino acids. V gave up 4 bases and J gave up 10 bases, with 13 bases separating them. CDR3 DNA: TGTGCCAGCAGTTCCGGACAGAGGAGAGCTTTCTTT. Translating it yields CASSSGQRRAFF.

The rearrangement uses TRBV7-2 and TRBJ2-3; 10 bases are shared with TRBD2. The germline gives CDR1 SGHTA, CDR2 FQGNSA. The ends lost 5 bases at V and 6 bases at J; junction bases unmatched: 11. There are 16 residues in the CDR3. The CDR3 nucleotides read TGTGCCAGCAGCCTTCTAGCGGGAGCATCGTGGGATACGCAGTATTTT. The encoded protein is CASSLLAGASWDTQYF.

The chain has TRBV5-4 and TRBJ2-1, with 7 bases identical to TRBD2. The CDR3 contains 15 residues. Per germline, CDR1 SGHNT and CDR2 YYREEE (reference sequence). The trim removed 2 bases at V and 0 bases at J, leaving 2 bases unmatched. The CDR3 here is CASSLGTTSYNEQFF. In DNA, the CDR3 is TGTGCCAGCAGCTTAGGGACTACCTCCTACAATGAGCAGTTCTTC.

The chain joins TRBV6-5 to TRBJ1-5; a weak D match, TRBD1 (5 bases). Between the trimmed V and J ends, which lost 2 bases and 9 bases, there was a span of 14 bases. The germline gives CDR1 MNHEY, CDR2 SVGAGI. The CDR3 consists of 14 residues. The CDR3 DNA follows: TGTGCCAGCAGTTACGAGCAGGGCGGGAGGCCCCAGCATTTT. Protein: CASSYEQGGRPQHF.

This rearrangement joins TRBV3-1 to TRBJ1-1; 7 bases map to TRBD1. Germline CDR1 is LGHDT and CDR2 is YNNKEL (reference sequence). The CDR3 extends over 16 amino acids. V gave up 0 bases and J gave up 6 bases; unmatched junction bases: 10. The CDR3 nucleotides read TGTGCCAGCAGCCAAGATTGGATGACAGGGACGGCTGAAGCTTTCTTT. This encodes CASSQDWMTGTAEAFF.

Regarding this clonotype: An end of the junction does not agree with germline; a read error may underlie this. The genes are TRBV5-1 and TRBJ1-4; D call uncertain. Germline V gives CDR1 SGHRS, CDR2 YFSETQ. The CDR3 spans 12 residues. CDR3 DNA sequence: TGCGCCAGCAGCGGGGAGTTCGAAAAACTGTTCTTT. Protein product: CASSGEFEKLFF.

The chain couples TRBV19 to TRBJ1-3, with TRBD1 matching 12 bases. In germline, CDR1 is LNHDA, CDR2 SQIVND (reference sequence). The ends lost 5 bases at V and 2 bases at J; junction bases unmatched: 13. The CDR3 loop spans 19 amino acids. The CDR3 protein is CASSAFHLGTGGTGNTIYF. DNA for the CDR3: TGTGCCAGTAGTGCCTTCCACCTTGGGACAGGGGGCACTGGAAACACCATATATTTT.

The chain has TRBV29-1 and TRBJ2-1; D is possibly TRBD1 (5 bases). The V and J ends lost 8 bases and 8 bases respectively, with 19 bases between them. This CDR3 spans 13 amino acids. Germline V CDR1 and CDR2: SQVTM, ANQGSEA. The CDR3 loop is CSFRRGYIDEQFF. The CDR3 region has the DNA TGCAGCTTCCGAAGGGGTTACATCGATGAGCAGTTCTTC.

The chain has TRBV18 and TRBJ1-1; D unresolved. Trimming took 3 bases from V and 4 from J, leaving 6 bases between them. Germline V CDR1 and CDR2: KGHSH, LQKENI. The CDR3 sequence is 12 residues long. The DNA of the CDR3 is TGTGCCAGCTCACCGATTTCCACTGAAGCTTTCTTT. This sequence encodes CASSPISTEAFF. Based on the CDR3 plus reference TRBV18 and TRBJ1-1, the full variable domain is NAGVMQNPRHLVRRRGQEARLRCSPMKGHSHVYWYRQLPEEGLKFMVYLQKENIIDESGMPKERFSAEFPKEGPSILRIQQVVRGDSAAYFCASSPISTEAFFGQGTRLTVV.

The chain employs TRBV18 and TRBJ1-1; unclear D gene. The germline V gene encodes CDR1 KGHSH and CDR2 LQKENI. The V gene lost 0 bases and the J gene lost 10 bases, with 12 bases spanning the gap. The length of the CDR3 is 13 residues. In DNA, the CDR3 is TGTGCCAGCTCACCACCGAGCTGGGAGACAGCTTTCTTT. Its translation is CASSPPSWETAFF.